This T cell receptor beta chain was sequenced in a study of blood T cell repertoires in COVID-19. About the study: Spain, Italy and the United States supplied samples that represented acute and convalescent COVID-19. Sample material is recorded as cDNA or gDNA derived from T cells, B-cell-depleted T cells, or PBMCs.

Germline-derived CDR1 and CDR2 are WNHNN and SYGVQD (reference sequence). CDR3 length: 12 amino acids. V lost 4 bases and J 6 bases, leaving 10 bases between the germline ends. Source study methods: Reference gene primers were amplified, and this amplification served to estimate nucleated cell counts. Data came from immunoSEQ multiplex PCR; TCRdb stores just in-frame clones and leaves some out. V and J calls and clone size are given by that table; D and trimming were obtained from the DNA. Of approximately 400,000 clones listed, about 90% are singletons. The sample was peripheral blood. The TCR sequence derives from a man aged 35 to 55 with acute or convalescent COVID-19. The gene calls are TRBV10-1 and TRBJ2-7; D possibly corresponds to TRBD1 (5 bases). CDR3 coding DNA: TGCGCCAGCAGTGGAGGACAAGCCGAGCAGTACTTC. Encoded protein: CASSGGQAEQYF.